The rows below give T cell receptor beta chains drawn from one sample of a study of T cell responses to AZD1222 COVID-19 vaccine. Generated by immunoSEQ multiplex PCR, the TCRdb table keeps only in-frame clones and is missing some. The table includes 95,000 to 130,000 clones, roughly 84% detected once. Sequencing was performed on peripheral blood, taken on day 0 of AZD1222 vaccination. Receptor source: an adult in good health. Both conserved end residues are part of each CDR3. The D gene is left open where the match is weak. Clone size is given for some rows only: seen once, a few or many times, or a class if the clone is expanded.

D,size,V,J,DNA,CDR3
-,-,TRBV7-5,TRBJ2-1,TGTGTCAGAAGCTTAGCGCCTAGCGAGGGGGGCTATAATGAGCAGTTCTTC,CVRSLAPSEGGYNEQFF
-,few,TRBV4-1,TRBJ1-1,TGCGCCAGCAGCCAAGGGGCTGATGAAGCTTTCTTT,CASSQGADEAFF
-,-,TRBV18,TRBJ2-5,TGTGCCAGCTCACAAGCGGACCAAGAGACCCAGTACTTC,CASSQADQETQYF
-,-,TRBV13,TRBJ1-5,TGTGCCAGCAGCTTAGGGGTAAGTCTGCCCCAGCATTTT,CASSLGVSLPQHF
-,few,TRBV4-2,TRBJ1-5,TGTGCCAGCAGCCAAGTAGGGAGGAGCAATCAGCCCCAGCATTTT,CASSQVGRSNQPQHF
-,-,TRBV9,TRBJ2-1,TGTGCCAGCAGCGTTTCGGGGAATGAGCAGTTCTTC,CASSVSGNEQFF
-,-,TRBV23-1,TRBJ2-7,TGCGCCAGCAGTCAATCGTGGAGTCAATCCTACGAGCAGTACTTC,CASSQSWSQSYEQYF
-,-,TRBV12-3/TRBV12-4,TRBJ2-7,TGTGCCAGCAGTTTATCGGTCTCCTACGAGCAGTACTTC,CASSLSVSYEQYF
-,-,TRBV30,TRBJ2-2,TGTGCCTGGGGACCAGGGAACACCGGGGAGCTGTTTTTT,CAWGPGNTGELFF
-,-,TRBV9,TRBJ1-1,TGTGCCAGCAGCGTAGACCGGGTGGGCACTGAAGCTTTCTTT,CASSVDRVGTEAFF
-,-,TRBV14,TRBJ1-5,TGTGCCAGCAGCCCCGGACAGTACAATCAGCCCCAGCATTTT,CASSPGQYNQPQHF
-,-,TRBV6-5,TRBJ2-2,TGTGCCAGCAGTTACTACGGAGGGGGCAACACCGGGGAGCTGTTTTTT,CASSYYGGGNTGELFF
-,-,TRBV7-8,TRBJ1-2,TGTGCCAGCACAACCATCGTTTTAGGGGACCTTAACTATGGCTACACCTTC,CASTTIVLGDLNYGYTF
-,once,TRBV28,TRBJ1-4,TGTGCCAGCAGTTCGACCCTCCTAAGGGACACGGCTGCGGAAAAACTGTTTTTT,CASSSTLLRDTAAEKLFF
-,once,TRBV5-1,TRBJ1-2,TGCGCCAGCAGCTTGCGGACCGGGGACAAGGGCAACTATGGCTACACCTTC,CASSLRTGDKGNYGYTF
-,-,TRBV27,TRBJ1-3,TGTGCCAGCGGGACGCGGTTCAGCTCTGGAAACACCATATATTTT,CASGTRFSSGNTIYF
-,-,TRBV5-1,TRBJ1-2,TGCGCCAGCAGCTTCGGCGGGGCTGGCTACACCTTC,CASSFGGAGYTF
TRBD1,-,TRBV29-1,TRBJ1-2,TGCAGCGTATTAACAGGGGGAGGTCGTGCTTATGGCTACACCTTC,CSVLTGGGRAYGYTF
-,-,TRBV5-1,TRBJ1-1,TGCGCCAGCAGCTTGGCTTGGGCAGGGGAAAATGAGGCTTTCTTT,CASSLAWAGENEAFF
-,-,TRBV19,TRBJ1-6,TGTGCCAGTAGACCACAGGGTTCACCCCTCCACTTT,CASRPQGSPLHF
-,-,TRBV5-5,TRBJ2-2,TGTGCCAGCAGCTTGGCGGGGACCGGGGAGCTGTTTTTT,CASSLAGTGELFF
-,-,TRBV11-2,TRBJ1-1,TGTGCCAGCAGCTTAGACGGTGGTTTAATGAACACTGAAGCTTTCTTT,CASSLDGGLMNTEAFF
-,-,TRBV7-9,TRBJ1-2,TGTGCCAGCAGCTTATCGACCGGGGTCCTAGGCTACACCTTC,CASSLSTGVLGYTF
-,-,TRBV5-5,TRBJ2-2,TGTGCCAGCAGCTTGGGTCTGCGGGTGACCGGGGAGCTGTTTTTT,CASSLGLRVTGELFF
-,once,TRBV5-8,TRBJ1-1,TGTGCCAGCAGCTTGGGATATTCACCGGGCGCGGGTAACACTGAAGCTTTCTTT,CASSLGYSPGAGNTEAFF
TRBD2,-,TRBV11-3,TRBJ2-1,TGTGCCAGCAGCTTAGGGCCCACTAGCGGGAGGGAAGTAGATGAGCAGTTCTTC,CASSLGPTSGREVDEQFF
TRBD1,once,TRBV28,TRBJ1-3,TGTGCCAGCGAGGTACAGGGGGGAAACACCATATATTTT,CASEVQGGNTIYF
TRBD2,once,TRBV11-2,TRBJ2-3,TGTGCCAGCAGCTTGCTTCTAGCGGACACAGATACGCAGTATTTT,CASSLLLADTDTQYF
-,-,TRBV19,TRBJ2-7,TGTGCCAGTTCAACAGGTCTCTGGTACGAGCAGTACTTC,CASSTGLWYEQYF
TRBD2,-,TRBV7-2,TRBJ2-1,TGTGCCAGCAGCTTAGTCTCTAGCGGGGGACATGAGCAGTTCTTC,CASSLVSSGGHEQFF